Described below is a single T cell receptor (beta chain) sequence and its context. Its antigen target is currently unknown. No base quality values were provided; no much bigger clone lies one nucleotide off. The record originates from a study of T-cell memory formation after mild COVID-19 (dated by TCRdb to the early 2020s). Context from the whole study: TCR sequence clusters from the two donors were found to be largely donor specific. Two young, previously healthy adult volunteers, one female and one male, were included in the cohort. In a couple of donors, T-cell clones that expanded and contracted after mild COVID-19 were followed by sequencing TCRalpha and TCRbeta repertoires longitudinally.

The instrument was an Illumina NovaSeq 6000. TCRalpha and TCRbeta cDNA libraries were constructed by 5'RACE with constant-segment primers, with sample barcodes and unique molecular identifiers being introduced. RNA was extracted from every sample with Trizol reagent. The libraries were amplified in two PCR steps, and the second step added a second sample barcode and Illumina TruSeq adapters. Sequencing of the libraries was done on an Illumina NovaSeq, producing 2 x 150 bp paired-end reads. From the authors' description of their analysis: The reads were demultiplexed and collapsed into UMI-guided consensus sequences using migec v1.2.7. Using mixcr v2.1.11, the UMI consensuses were aligned to TRA and TRB V and J templates and assembled into clonotypes. Expanded or contracted clonotypes were those called significant by both edgeR and NoisET, with noise models trained on biological replicates. For edgeR calls, a false discovery rate-adjusted p below 0.01 and a log2 fold-change threshold of 1 were applied. As an exploratory analysis of dynamics, PCA with hierarchical clustering was applied to max-normalized trajectories of the 1000 most abundant clonotypes. Separately sequenced CD4+ and CD8+ repertoires were used to assign a CD4 or CD8 phenotype to each responding clone. The public reads were reprocessed in TCRdb via fastp at Q25 and MiXCR, keeping in-frame beta chains. Under each unique CDR3 protein, matching rows form one entry showing the most common genes and DNA. TCRdb assigned the V and J calls; the authors' analysis was not used. The sample contains a few hundred thousand distinct CDR3 sequences, approximately 25% of them found a single time. 7.5% to 10% of the sample comes from the top ten.

The CDR1 and CDR2 encoded by the germline V gene are SGHAT and FQNNGV. Here V drops 4 bases and J drops 9 bases, and the junction holds 12 bases not matched to any gene. Reading from cysteine to phenylalanine, the CDR3 counts 16 amino acids. Of all the DNA, just the CDR3 is kept, 48 bases in frame from base 1. Study-wide conclusions, independent of this receptor: Balanced CD4/CD8 phenotypes were observed for clones contracting from day 15 to 85, whereas a bias towards CD4+ was observed for a second wave of clones expanding from day 15 to 37. The study covered only two mild cases, and larger cohorts including severe cases with pre-infection samples were considered necessary. Contracting CD4+ clones turned up mainly in the CM and EM memory subsets, whereas EMRA was where CD8+ clones were enriched. Some responding clones were detected in pre-infection memory, which suggested that pre-existing cross-reactive memory T cells had joined the SARS-CoV-2 response. Whether the second-wave clones peaking on day 37 were SARS-CoV-2 specific was not confirmed.

PBMCs were isolated by Ficoll-Paque density gradient centrifugation. The sequencing input was PBMCs or a T cell subset sorted from them (not recorded which). The clonotype originates from an adult woman who had mild COVID-19 (a few samples of this study predate the infection). The sample titles of this study are shuffled in the database, so cell type and time point are left out; the donor was told from shared clones. The chain is assembled from TRBV11-2 and TRBJ1-6; 7 of the junction bases match TRBD1. The CDR3 reads CASSSRPTGSSSPLHF. The nucleotide sequence is TGTGCCAGCAGCTCCAGACCGACAGGGTCTAGTTCACCCCTCCACTTT.